This entry lists 24 T cell receptor beta chains sequenced from one sample in a study of blood T cell repertoires in COVID-19. The repertoire was sequenced with immunoSEQ multiplex PCR; TCRdb's copy has only in-frame clones and lacks some. This sample carries about 380,000 clones, approximately 81% of them seen once, and the ten largest clones take under 4%. Material for sequencing was peripheral blood. Every receptor here comes from a woman in her late teens or twenties with acute or convalescent COVID-19.

The V gene is TRBV9, the J gene TRBJ1-3; tentatively, D is TRBD1 (5 bases). Germline V gene data show CDR1 as SGDLS and CDR2 as YYNGEE. Trimming shortened V by 2 bases and J by 8 bases, and 17 bases separated the two germline ends. The CDR3 covers 15 residues. CDR3 region: CASSVSGAPPDTIYF. CDR3 bases: TGTGCCAGCAGCGTCAGCGGGGCCCCCCCGGACACCATATATTTT. The full variable domain, its missing parts supplied by reference TRBV9 and TRBJ1-3, is DSGVTQTPKHLITATGQRVTLRCSPRSGDLSVYWYQQSLDQGLQFLIQYYNGEERAKGNILERFSAQQFPDLHSELNLSSLELGDSALYFCASSVSGAPPDTIYFGEGSWLTVV.

The J gene is TRBJ2-4, the V gene TRBV2, with a weak D call TRBD1 (6 bases). From germline, CDR1 is SNHLY and CDR2 FYNNEI. Trimming left V 7 bases short and J 6 bases short, with 16 bases between. This CDR3 region has 14 residues. The CDR3 reads CASNQGQLGNIQYF. The CDR3 coding sequence is TGTGCCAGCAATCAGGGGCAGTTAGGAAACATTCAGTACTTC.

The chain is built from TRBV19 and TRBJ2-2; D is ambiguous. Germline V lookup: CDR1 LNHDA, CDR2 SQIVND (reference sequence). Trimming pared 5 bases from V and 1 base from J, leaving 14 bases between. The CDR3 loop spans 16 amino acids. CDR3 amino acids: CASSLIPGGNTGELFF. The CDR3 coding sequence is TGTGCCAGTAGTCTTATTCCGGGTGGGAACACCGGGGAGCTGTTTTTT.

This clone has ten or more counts. The chain couples TRBV27 to TRBJ2-1, with D perhaps matching TRBD2 (6 bases). Between the trimmed V and J ends, which lost 3 bases and 3 bases, there was a span of 6 bases. The germline gives CDR1 MNHEY, CDR2 SMNVEV (reference sequence). This CDR3 comprises 13 residues. The CDR3 sequence is CASSLEGYNEQFF. Here the CDR3 DNA reads TGTGCCAGCAGTTTGGAGGGCTACAATGAGCAGTTCTTC.

The chain has TRBV5-1 and TRBJ2-1; 12 positions agree with TRBD2. The ends lost 1 base at V and 5 bases at J; junction bases unmatched: 10. Germline V gene lookup returns CDR1 SGHRS and CDR2 YFSETQ. The CDR3 spans 18 residues. The CDR3: CASSLRLAGAITNNEQFF. Written as DNA, the CDR3 is TGCGCCAGCAGCTTGAGACTAGCGGGGGCCATAACCAACAATGAGCAGTTCTTC.

The CDR3 bases are TGTGCCAGCAGCGTAGCTACTGGGCAGGGGGGCCATGAGCAGTTCTTC. Its translation is CASSVATGQGGHEQFF. The chain combines TRBV9 with TRBJ2-1; possible D gene TRBD1, 7 bases. The CDR3 is made up of 16 amino acids. Trimming took 0 bases from V and 8 from J, leaving 18 bases between them. The germline V gene has CDR1 SGDLS and CDR2 YYNGEE.

V and J are TRBV21-1 and TRBJ2-1; the table gives TRBD2 as D, unverified against the DNA. TRBV21-1 is marked as a pseudogene. This CDR3 comprises 14 residues. The CDR3 region is CASSKVSQRHEQFF. The CDR3, as DNA: TGTGCCAGCAGCAAAGTAAGTCAGAGGCATGAGCAGTTCTTC.

This clone was counted a single time. This chain connects TRBV4-1 to TRBJ2-3, with a tentative D call TRBD1 (5 bases). The CDR3 has 16 amino acids. Germline CDR1 and CDR2: MGHRA and YSYEKL. The V and J ends lost 4 bases and 0 bases respectively, with 14 bases between them. In nucleotides, the CDR3 is TGCGCCAGCAGCCCGGCGCAGGGCCTTAGCACAGATACGCAGTATTTT. Its protein is CASSPAQGLSTDTQYF.

This sequence joins TRBV20-1 and TRBJ2-1; no firm D call. CDR1 is DFQATT, CDR2 SNEGSKA, per germline (reference sequence). Trimming shortened V by 2 bases and J by 8 bases, and 4 bases separated the two germline ends. There are 10 residues in the CDR3. In nucleotides, the CDR3 is TGCAGTGCTAGACAGGATGAGCAGTTCTTC. Protein sequence: CSARQDEQFF.

V is TRBV10-3 and J is TRBJ2-4; TRBD2 aligns across 8 bases. This CDR3 comprises 17 residues. V trimming: 6 bases; J trimming: 2 bases; junction bases outside the gene matches: 12. Germline V gene sequence: CDR1 ENHRY, CDR2 SYGVKD. CDR3 sequence (DNA): TGTGCCATCAGCGCCCGGGAGGGGCAGAATCCCAAAAACATTCAGTACTTC. Translating gives CAISAREGQNPKNIQYF.

V usage is TRBV6-2 or TRBV6-3 and J usage is TRBJ2-3; 10 bases are a match to TRBD2. V shed 4 bases, J shed 2 bases, and the junction held 3 bases outside the gene matches. The length of the CDR3 is 15 residues. Per germline, CDR1 MNHEY and CDR2 SVGEGT. CDR3 protein: CASSWTSGYTDTQYF. The CDR3 DNA is TGTGCCAGCAGTTGGACTAGCGGTTACACAGATACGCAGTATTTT.

This clone was picked up one time. The chain uses TRBV28 and TRBJ2-7, with 13 bases identical to TRBD2. Germline lookup yields CDR1 MDHEN and CDR2 SYDVKM. Unmatched junction bases numbered 1, after V lost 6 bases and J lost 2 bases. This CDR3 spans 14 amino acids. This chain's CDR3 is CASRGLAGTYEQYF. DNA of the CDR3: TGTGCCAGCAGGGGACTAGCGGGGACCTACGAGCAGTACTTC. Drawing the rest from reference TRBV28 and TRBJ2-7, the complete variable domain is DVKVTQSSRYLVKRTGEKVFLECVQDMDHENMFWYRQDPGLGLRLIYFSYDVKMKEKGDIPEGYSVSREKKERFSLILESASTNQTSMYLCASRGLAGTYEQYFGPGTRLTVT.

This clone was recorded a few times. The chain recombines TRBV5-1 with TRBJ1-3; D unresolved. The CDR3 sequence is 16 residues long. Germline V gene sequence: CDR1 SGHRS, CDR2 YFSETQ. The ends were cut back, 0 bases at V and 0 bases at J, with 10 bases in the middle. This CDR3 is CASSLEQLSSGNTIYF. CDR3 coding DNA: TGCGCCAGCAGCTTGGAACAGTTGAGCTCTGGAAACACCATATATTTT.

This clone was counted a single time. The chain links TRBV5-1 to TRBJ2-7; a weak D match, TRBD1 (7 bases). The CDR3 is 14 amino acids. CDR1 is SGHRS and CDR2 is YFSETQ in the germline V gene. With 0 bases removed from V and 5 bases from J, the gap between germline ends came to 12 bases. DNA of the CDR3: TGCGCCAGCAGCTTGGCCCAGGGGGGTAACGAGCAGTACTTC. This codes for CASSLAQGGNEQYF. The full variable domain, with the rest looked up from reference TRBV5-1 and TRBJ2-7, is KAGVTQTPRYLIKTRGQQVTLSCSPISGHRSVSWYQQTPGQGLQFLFEYFSETQRNKGNFPGRFSGRQFSNSRSEMNVSTLELGDSALYLCASSLAQGGNEQYFGPGTRLTVT.

The chain is built from TRBV20-1 and TRBJ2-3; 8 bases match TRBD1. There are 11 residues in the CDR3. The germline CDR1 and CDR2 sequences are DFQATT and SNEGSKA (reference sequence). Trimming cost V 8 bases and J 15 bases; bases outside gene matches: 13. CDR3: CSIITGGFPYF. The CDR3 DNA reads TGCAGTATTATTACAGGGGGTTTTCCATATTTT.

The V gene is TRBV7-3, the J gene TRBJ1-2; possible D gene TRBD1, 6 bases. The CDR3 runs to 14 residues. CDR1 and CDR2 (germline): SGHTA, FQGTGA. Trimming shortened V by 1 base and J by 5 bases, and 11 bases separated the two germline ends. The CDR3 nucleotides are TGTGCCAGCAGCTTAAACTCACAGGGTTATGGCTACACCTTC. Translated, it gives CASSLNSQGYGYTF.

The rearrangement links TRBV7-9 to TRBJ1-1; D is uncertain. CDR1 SEHNR and CDR2 FQNEAQ come from the germline V gene (reference sequence). Trimming took 3 bases from V and 0 from J, leaving 11 bases between them. The length of the CDR3 is 15 residues. The CDR3 region is CASSFNLQLNTEAFF. The CDR3 DNA reads as TGTGCCAGCAGCTTTAACTTACAGCTGAACACTGAAGCTTTCTTT.

The chain combines TRBV10-3 with TRBJ1-4; TRBD1 aligns across 7 bases. The germline gives CDR1 ENHRY, CDR2 SYGVKD. CDR3 length: 15 residues. Trimming cost V 4 bases and J 8 bases; bases outside gene matches: 10. CDR3 region: CAISATGTVLEKLFF. CDR3 DNA sequence: TGTGCCATCAGTGCCACCGGGACAGTACTGGAAAAACTGTTTTTT.

The chain is built from TRBV6-5 and TRBJ2-3; possible D gene TRBD1, 6 bases. Trimming left V 5 bases short and J 8 bases short, with 14 bases between. The CDR3 runs to 13 residues. The germline gives CDR1 MNHEY, CDR2 SVGAGI. This chain's CDR3 is CASSPDRPGTQYF. The CDR3 nucleotides read TGTGCCAGCAGTCCAGACAGGCCCGGTACGCAGTATTTT.

A single count supports this clone. The gene calls are TRBV18 and TRBJ2-4; no clear D. CDR1 is KGHSH and CDR2 is LQKENI in the germline V gene. This CDR3 region has 15 residues. Between the trimmed V and J ends, which lost 1 base and 3 bases, there was a span of 10 bases. CDR3 protein: CASSPQDTNKNIQYF. The CDR3 DNA sequence: TGTGCCAGCTCACCACAAGACACCAACAAAAACATTCAGTACTTC.

Remarks on this clone: Other DNA sequences within the sample encode an identical CDR3. This sequence joins TRBV6-5 and TRBJ1-1; D unclear. Germline CDR1 is MNHEY and CDR2 is SVGAGI. The CDR3 is made up of 12 amino acids. The ends were cut back, 2 bases at V and 7 bases at J, with 8 bases in the middle. CDR3 amino acids: CASSYRGGEAFF. The CDR3 DNA sequence: TGTGCCAGCAGTTACCGGGGTGGTGAAGCTTTCTTT.

The chain joins TRBV27 to TRBJ1-5; D might be TRBD1 (5 bases). Germline CDR1 MNHEY, CDR2 SMNVEV (reference sequence). The CDR3 is made up of 14 amino acids. Trimming left V 0 bases short and J 4 bases short, with 7 bases between. Here the CDR3 DNA reads TGTGCCAGCAGTTTATCTGCAGGGAATCAGCCCCAGCATTTT. Residues: CASSLSAGNQPQHF.

The V and J genes are TRBV7-9 and TRBJ2-6; D is possibly TRBD1 (6 bases). The germline gives CDR1 SEHNR, CDR2 FQNEAQ (reference sequence). V was shortened by 5 bases and J by 0 bases, with 11 bases between the two germline ends. The CDR3 loop spans 16 amino acids. The CDR3 DNA reads as TGTGCCAGCAGCGCCATGACAGGCTCTGGGGCCAACGTCCTGACTTTC. Amino acid sequence: CASSAMTGSGANVLTF.

This clone showed up many times. The chain links TRBV27 to TRBJ1-2; 7 bases fit TRBD1. The ends lost 6 bases at V and 4 bases at J; junction bases unmatched: 11. Germline V gene lookup returns CDR1 MNHEY and CDR2 SMNVEV (reference sequence). The CDR3 loop spans 15 amino acids. The CDR3: CASSRDREIFYGYTF. The CDR3 DNA sequence: TGTGCCAGCAGCCGCGACAGGGAGATATTCTATGGCTACACCTTC.